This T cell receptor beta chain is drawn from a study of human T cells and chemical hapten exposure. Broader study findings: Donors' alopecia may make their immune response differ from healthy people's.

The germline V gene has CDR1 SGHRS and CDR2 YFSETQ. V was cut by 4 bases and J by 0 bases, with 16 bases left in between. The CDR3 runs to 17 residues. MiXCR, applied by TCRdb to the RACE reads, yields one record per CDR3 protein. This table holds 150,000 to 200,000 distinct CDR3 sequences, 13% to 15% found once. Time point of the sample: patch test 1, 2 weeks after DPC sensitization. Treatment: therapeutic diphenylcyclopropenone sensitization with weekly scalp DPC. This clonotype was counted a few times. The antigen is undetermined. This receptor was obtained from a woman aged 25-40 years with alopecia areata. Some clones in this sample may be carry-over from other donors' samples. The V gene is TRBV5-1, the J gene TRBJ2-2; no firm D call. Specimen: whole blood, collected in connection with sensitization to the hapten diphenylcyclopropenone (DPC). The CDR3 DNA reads TGCGCCAGCAGCCTGTCCCCCGTGGGCCCGAACACCGGGGAGCTGTTTTTT. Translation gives CASSLSPVGPNTGELFF.